Sequencing of this T cell receptor beta chain was carried out in a study of blood T cell repertoires in COVID-19. Across the study: COVID-19 samples from acute and convalescent phases originated in the United States, Italy and Spain. T cells, B-cell-depleted T cells, or PBMCs provided the cDNA or gDNA that served as material.

The Seattle site enrolled patients during active infection and followed them longitudinally. As originally analysed: Scientists estimated how many nucleated cells there were by amplifying reference gene primers. Data came from immunoSEQ multiplex PCR; TCRdb stores just in-frame clones and leaves some out. That table gives V, J and clone size, and the DNA gave D and trimming. The table lists 150,000 to 200,000 clones, 86% of them singletons. The CDR3 spans 16 residues. Unmatched junction bases numbered 13, after V lost 5 bases and J lost 4 bases. Germline V gene data show CDR1 as LNHDA and CDR2 as SQIVND (reference sequence).

This TCR was sampled from a woman between 55 and 75 years old with COVID-19, enrolled during active disease. Sequenced input: peripheral blood. The rearrangement links TRBV19 to TRBJ1-1; 7 bases are a match to TRBD1. This chain's CDR3 is CASSPTTGRLGTEAFF. The CDR3 DNA follows: TGTGCCAGTAGTCCTACGACAGGGAGGTTGGGCACTGAAGCTTTCTTT.